The 5 T cell receptor beta chains below all came from one sample that was sequenced in a study of regulatory T cells in long-lasting Graves disease. Building of the TCR beta libraries involved iRepertoire HTBI primers and Arm-PCR of CDR3 regions. TCRdb reprocessed the multiplex PCR reads with MiXCR, giving one entry per CDR3 protein. The table has about 440,000 distinct CDR3 sequences, more than 13% seen once. The time point denotes: newly diagnosed GD, antithyroid drugs for less than 3 months. RNA extracted from PBMCs served as the sequencing template. The sample was also linked to a second study, of T cells in Graves' hyperthyroidism and ophthalmopathy.

Sequencing used peripheral blood mononuclear cells (PBMCs), obtained at new diagnosis, from a patient treated with antithyroid drugs. The receptors derive from a woman under 40 with Graves disease.

In its sample, this clonotype was seen many times. J is TRBJ2-1 and V is TRBV6-5; D gene unclear. The CDR3 runs to 16 residues. CDR1 MNHEY and CDR2 SVGAGI come from the germline V gene. Deletions cut 2 bases from V and 0 bases from J, with 11 bases between. The CDR3 region is CASSYLTESSYNEQFF. In nucleotides, the CDR3 is TGTGCCAGCAGTTACCTGACGGAGAGCTCCTACAATGAGCAGTTCTTC.

This clonotype was found many times. This rearrangement joins TRBV20-1 to TRBJ2-1; D possibly corresponds to TRBD2 (6 bases). CDR1 DFQATT and CDR2 SNEGSKA come from the germline V gene (reference sequence). This CDR3 is 15 amino acids long. V lost 5 bases, J lost 10 bases, and 24 bases lay in between. CDR3 loop: CSAAPPGLARAEQFF. CDR3 sequence (DNA): TGCAGTGCTGCACCCCCGGGACTGGCTCGAGCGGAGCAGTTCTTC.

The V and J genes are TRBV20-1 and TRBJ2-2, with 8 bases fitting TRBD2. Germline CDR1 reads DFQATT; CDR2 reads SNEGSKA (reference sequence). The CDR3 runs to 15 residues. The J segment lost 0 bases and the V segment lost 2 bases, leaving 2 bases of the junction unmatched. This CDR3 is CSARLAGTNTGELFF. The CDR3, as DNA: TGCAGTGCTAGACTAGCGGGTACGAACACCGGGGAGCTGTTTTTT.

The chain is built from TRBV2 and TRBJ1-2; 9 bases map to TRBD1. Germline values: CDR1 SNHLY, CDR2 FYNNEI. V dropped 4 bases and J dropped 0; count of bases not matched to a gene: 9. The CDR3 is 17 residues long. DNA of the CDR3: TGTGCCAGCAGTGTGGCGGGACAGGGTATCACTAACTATGGCTACACCTTC. Its translation is CASSVAGQGITNYGYTF. Drawing the rest from reference TRBV2 and TRBJ1-2, the complete variable domain is EPEVTQTPSHQVTQMGQEVILRCVPISNHLYFYWYRQILGQKVEFLVSFYNNEISEKSEIFDDQFSVERPDGSNFTLKIRSTKLEDSAMYFCASSVAGQGITNYGYTFGSGTRLTVV.

The chain has TRBV19 and TRBJ2-2, with TRBD2 as a possible D gene (5 bases). CDR1 is LNHDA and CDR2 is SQIVND in the germline V gene (reference sequence). The CDR3 consists of 16 residues. Trimming removed 0 bases at V and 2 bases at J, with 10 bases between. CDR3 protein: CASSIERSGNTGELFF. The DNA of the CDR3 is TGTGCCAGTAGTATAGAACGGAGCGGAAACACCGGGGAGCTGTTTTTT.